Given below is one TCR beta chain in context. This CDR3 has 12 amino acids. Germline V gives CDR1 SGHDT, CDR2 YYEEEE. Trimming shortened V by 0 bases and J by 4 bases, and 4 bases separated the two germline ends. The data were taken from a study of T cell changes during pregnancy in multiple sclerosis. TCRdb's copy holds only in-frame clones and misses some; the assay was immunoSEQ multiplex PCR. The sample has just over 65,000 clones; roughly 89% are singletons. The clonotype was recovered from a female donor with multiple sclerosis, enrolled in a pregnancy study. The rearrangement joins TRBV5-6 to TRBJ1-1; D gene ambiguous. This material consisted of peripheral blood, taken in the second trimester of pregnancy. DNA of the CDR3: TGTGCCAGCAGCTTGGGGGCCACTGAAGCTTTCTTT. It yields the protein CASSLGATEAFF.